The rows below give T cell receptor beta chains drawn from one sample of a study of blood T cells in healthy people across ages. MiXCR, run by TCRdb on the 5' RACE reads, gives a single entry per CDR3 protein. The sample consists of around 800,000 distinct CDR3 sequences, approximately 59% of them appearing once. Specimen: blood. The receptors were gathered from a man aged 30 to 45 in good health. CDR3s include the opening cysteine and the closing phenylalanine or tryptophan. Fields, in order: V gene, D gene, clone size, J gene, CDR3 protein, CDR3 DNA. D genes are given only for firm matches. Only some rows state a clone size, as once, few, many or a class for expanded clones.

TRBV5-1	TRBD2	.	TRBJ2-7	CASSGTSGGGPYEQYF	TGCGCCAGCAGCGGGACTAGCGGGGGGGGCCCCTACGAGCAGTACTTC
TRBV3-1	.	many	TRBJ1-2	CASSQAGQGRIANYGYTF	TGTGCCAGCAGCCAAGCGGGTCAGGGGAGAATCGCTAACTATGGCTACACCTTC
TRBV3-1	TRBD2	.	TRBJ2-3	CASSPALAGAADTQYF	TGTGCCAGCAGCCCCGCTCTAGCGGGGGCGGCAGATACGCAGTATTTT
TRBV20-1	TRBD2	few	TRBJ2-3	CSAITGTSGTDTQYF	TGCAGTGCTATCACCGGGACTAGCGGCACAGATACGCAGTATTTT
TRBV20-1	TRBD1	few	TRBJ1-2	CSARRGTDLGGYTF	TGCAGTGCTAGACGGGGGACAGATTTAGGCGGCTACACCTTC
TRBV24-1	.	.	TRBJ1-5	CATSDHGLQGGPQHF	TGTGCCACCAGTGACCACGGCCTACAGGGTGGGCCCCAGCATTTT
TRBV6-6	.	.	TRBJ2-3	CASSYSDVGGRTQYF	TGTGCCAGCAGTTACTCGGACGTAGGTGGGCGGACGCAGTATTTT
TRBV12-3/TRBV12-4	TRBD2	few	TRBJ2-3	CASNGLAASTDTQYF	TGTGCCAGCAATGGACTAGCGGCCAGCACAGATACGCAGTATTTT
TRBV27	.	many	TRBJ2-1	CASSPLPQVNEQFF	TGTGCCAGCAGTCCCCTCCCCCAGGTTAATGAGCAGTTCTTC
TRBV6-2/TRBV6-3	TRBD1	.	TRBJ1-6	CASGLSRDRGPDSPLHF	TGTGCCAGCGGATTGTCCCGGGACAGGGGGCCGGATTCACCCCTCCACTTT
TRBV25-1	.	.	TRBJ1-2	CASSEYSGNYGYTF	TGTGCCAGCAGTGAATACTCAGGGAACTATGGCTACACCTTC
TRBV6-6	.	.	TRBJ2-7	CASSYPRVAGDSYEQYF	TGTGCCAGCAGTTACCCGCGTGTGGCAGGGGACTCCTACGAGCAGTACTTC
TRBV9	TRBD1	.	TRBJ2-1	CASSQGQALIIEQFF	TGTGCCAGCAGCCAAGGACAGGCCCTTATCATTGAGCAGTTCTTC
TRBV24-1	TRBD1	few	TRBJ1-5	CATQGQSTQPQHF	TGTGCCACCCAGGGACAGTCGACTCAGCCCCAGCATTTT
TRBV2	.	.	TRBJ2-5	CATTARGGETQYF	TGTGCCACCACTGCCAGGGGCGGGGAGACCCAGTACTTC
TRBV27	.	.	TRBJ2-7	CASSGYSSYEQYF	TGTGCCAGCAGTGGGTACAGCTCCTACGAGCAGTACTTC
TRBV5-1	.	.	TRBJ2-3	CASSPRHRGTDTQYF	TGCGCCAGCAGCCCGAGACACCGCGGAACAGATACGCAGTATTTT
TRBV28	TRBD1	once	TRBJ1-1	CASRKTGAPINTEAFF	TGTGCCAGCCGAAAGACAGGGGCGCCAATCAACACTGAAGCTTTCTTT
TRBV24-1	TRBD2	.	TRBJ2-3	CATSDHSGGGTDTQYF	TGTGCCACCAGTGACCATAGCGGGGGGGGCACAGATACGCAGTATTTT
TRBV14	.	.	TRBJ2-4	CASSQGLDSRYF	TGTGCCAGCAGCCAAGGGTTGGATAGTAGGTACTTC
TRBV4-2	.	.	TRBJ1-1	CASRPEGQNTEAFF	TGTGCCAGCAGGCCCGAGGGACAGAACACTGAAGCTTTCTTT
TRBV5-1	.	.	TRBJ2-4	CASSLSGSTKNIQYF	TGCGCCAGCAGCCTGAGCGGGTCAACCAAAAACATTCAGTACTTC
TRBV20-1	.	.	TRBJ2-7	CSARERGRYEQYF	TGCAGTGCTAGAGAGCGGGGACGCTACGAGCAGTACTTC
TRBV7-9	.	few	TRBJ2-1	CVSSSIETQFF	TGTGTCAGCAGCTCCATAGAGACCCAGTTCTTC
TRBV27	.	.	TRBJ2-1	CASSLKAGNEQFF	TGTGCCAGCAGTTTAAAAGCGGGCAATGAGCAGTTCTTC
TRBV9	.	.	TRBJ2-3	CASSGKNGKSTDTQYF	TGTGCCAGCAGCGGAAAAAATGGGAAGAGCACAGATACGCAGTATTTT
TRBV4-3	.	.	TRBJ2-5	CASSPLGTPSSETQYF	TGCGCCAGCAGCCCACTCGGGACCCCCTCCTCAGAGACCCAGTACTTC
TRBV28	.	.	TRBJ2-5	CASSRRTGETQYF	TGTGCCAGCAGTCGCCGGACGGGAGAGACCCAGTACTTC
TRBV4-3	TRBD1	once	TRBJ2-2	CASSQVPPGQGNTGELFF	TGCGCCAGCAGCCAAGTGCCCCCGGGACAGGGAAACACCGGGGAGCTGTTTTTT
TRBV20-1	.	.	TRBJ1-1	CSAQRAGTEAFF	TGCAGTGCTCAGAGGGCGGGAACTGAAGCTTTCTTT
TRBV6-1	TRBD1	.	TRBJ2-1	CASSEFGQGTIAYEQFF	TGTGCCAGCAGTGAATTCGGACAGGGCACTATCGCCTATGAGCAGTTCTTC
TRBV25-1	.	few	TRBJ2-3	CASSVGVSTDTQYF	TGTGCCAGCAGTGTGGGGGTAAGCACAGATACGCAGTATTTT
TRBV20-1	.	.	TRBJ2-7	CSAPVPYEQYF	TGCAGTGCCCCGGTCCCGTACGAGCAGTACTTC
TRBV7-2	.	.	TRBJ2-7	CASSLAGVTSYEQYF	TGTGCCAGCAGCTTGGCCGGGGTGACCTCCTACGAGCAGTACTTC
TRBV6-5	.	.	TRBJ2-7	CASSYFSPYEQYF	TGTGCCAGCAGTTACTTTAGCCCCTACGAGCAGTACTTC
TRBV9	.	.	TRBJ1-2	CASSVDPGLVYGYTF	TGTGCCAGCAGCGTAGATCCAGGGCTTGTCTATGGCTACACCTTC
TRBV6-4	TRBD2	many	TRBJ2-3	CASSEGGGTSDTQYF	TGTGCCAGCAGTGAGGGCGGGGGGACCTCCGATACGCAGTATTTT
TRBV11-2	TRBD2	.	TRBJ2-1	CASSFTTTSGGENEQFF	TGTGCCAGCAGCTTCACGACGACTAGCGGGGGGGAAAATGAGCAGTTCTTC
TRBV18	.	.	TRBJ2-1	CASSPTGTAIYNEQFF	TGTGCCAGCTCACCGACCGGGACGGCTATCTACAATGAGCAGTTCTTC
TRBV29-1	.	few	TRBJ2-1	CSVVGRSNEQFF	TGCAGCGTTGTCGGCAGAAGCAATGAGCAGTTCTTC